Detailed here is one T cell receptor beta chain. The data belong to a study of blood T cell repertoires in COVID-19. Here immunoSEQ multiplex PCR was the method, and the copy in TCRdb shows in-frame clones only, minus some. The sample holds tens of thousands of clones, 75% to 85% seen once. The CDR3 sequence is 16 residues long. Germline CDR1 and CDR2: SGHRS and YFSETQ. V was clipped by 4 bases and J by 4 bases, with 20 bases between them. The sequence came from a woman in her 70s with acute or convalescent COVID-19. The V and J genes are TRBV5-1 and TRBJ1-1, with no clear D. Sequencing used peripheral blood. In nucleotides, the CDR3 is TGCGCCAGCAGCCTGGGAGCCGGGGTCGGGAGCACTGAAGCTTTCTTT. Its protein is CASSLGAGVGSTEAFF.